What follows are 12 T cell receptor beta chains derived from one specimen sequenced in a study of response to subunit inactivated influenza vaccine (dated 2018 in TCRdb). Libraries came from RT-PCR. TCRdb lists the instrument as Illumina HiSeq 2500. TCRdb reprocessed the public reads (quality trimming at Q25 with fastp, clone calling with MiXCR) and kept in-frame beta chains. Rows with a matching CDR3 protein are joined into one entry that keeps the most common DNA and genes. This sample is represented by approximately 170,000 distinct CDR3 sequences; approximately 12% of them were singletons. Around 32% of the sample is in the top ten clones. This same sample was also taken into another study, of T cells expressing NK-cell markers. As the second publication notes: The TCR beta cDNA libraries were made using 5'RACE template switching, a step that added both a universal primer site and unique molecular identifiers.

This sample comprised CD8+ T cells sorted from PBMCs, obtained 12 days after vaccination. The receptors derive from a man aged 45-65 years who received an inactivated influenza vaccine. Donor details come from another sample of the same person, matched by shared clones.

In this sample, this clonotype turned up a few times. The rearrangement joins TRBV12-3 or TRBV12-4 to TRBJ2-1, with 9 nucleotides matching TRBD1. CDR3 size: 18 residues. After removal of 6 bases from V and 6 bases from J, the junction contained 18 bases not matched to a gene. The CDR3 DNA reads as TGTGCCAGCAGCCCATCCCCACAGGGGGCCTCCCGTCCCAATGAGCAGTTCTTC. It specifies CASSPSPQGASRPNEQFF.

This clonotype was seen more than once but under ten times. The gene calls are TRBV6-2 or TRBV6-3 and TRBJ2-7; 14 bases match TRBD2. With V trimmed by 10 bases and J by 4 bases, 9 bases remained unmatched. The CDR3 length is 15 residues. CDR1 is MNHEY, CDR2 SVGEGT, per germline. DNA of the CDR3: TGTGCCACCGAGGGACTAGCGGGAGTCAAATACGAGCAGTACTTC. This encodes CATEGLAGVKYEQYF.

The CDR3 DNA is TGTGCCAGCAGTCCAAGAGCGGGAGGGCAAGAGACCCAGTACTTC. Amino acid sequence: CASSPRAGGQETQYF. This chain joins TRBV3-1 and TRBJ2-5; 10 positions agree with TRBD2. V trimming: 6 bases; J trimming: 2 bases; junction bases outside the gene matches: 6. The CDR3 has 15 residues. Germline-derived CDR1 and CDR2 are LGHDT and YNNKEL (reference sequence).

This clonotype was observed at least ten times. V is TRBV7-9 and J is TRBJ1-6, with a weak D call TRBD1 (6 bases). Trimming left V 5 bases short and J 8 bases short, with 13 bases between. This CDR3 is built from 14 residues. The germline gives CDR1 SEHNR, CDR2 FQNEAQ (reference sequence). CDR3 nucleotides: TGTGCCAGCAGCCTAGGACAGCTCGATTCACCCCTCCACTTT. Its protein is CASSLGQLDSPLHF.

This clonotype appeared many times. This rearrangement joins TRBV7-6 to TRBJ2-7, with D perhaps TRBD1 or TRBD2 (5 bases each). The CDR3 totals 15 residues. The germline V and J ends were trimmed by 1 base and 0 bases, with 10 bases remaining between them. In germline, CDR1 is SGHVS, CDR2 FNYEAQ. The CDR3 DNA follows: TGTGCCAGCAGCTTAGGTGCAGGGAGCTCCTACGAGCAGTACTTC. Protein product: CASSLGAGSSYEQYF. The variable domain in full, completed from reference TRBV7-6 and TRBJ2-7, reads GAGVSQSPRYKVTKRGQDVALRCDPISGHVSLYWYRQALGQGPEFLTYFNYEAQQDKSGLPNDRFSAERPEGSISTLTIQRTEQRDSAMYRCASSLGAGSSYEQYFGPGTRLTVT.

This clonotype was found a few times. The chain is built from TRBV30 and TRBJ2-7; D ambiguous. This CDR3 contains 13 residues. Germline-derived CDR1 and CDR2 are GTSNPN and SVGIG (reference sequence). V dropped 4 bases and J dropped 1 base, with 11 bases sitting between them. DNA for the CDR3: TGTGCCTGGAACCCCCAGGTATCCTACGAGCAGTACTTC. It is translated as CAWNPQVSYEQYF.

This chain joins TRBV9 and TRBJ2-3; 11 nucleotides align to TRBD2. Germline V gene sequence: CDR1 SGDLS, CDR2 YYNGEE. The CDR3 totals 16 residues. The junction had 7 bases not matched to a gene; V was cut back by 3 bases and J by 4 bases. The CDR3 DNA reads TGTGCCAGCAGCGCATATAGCGGGAGGGGCGCAGATACGCAGTATTTT. Translated: CASSAYSGRGADTQYF.

This clonotype showed up just a few times. This chain links TRBV24-1 with TRBJ2-3; D call uncertain. Germline V lookup: CDR1 KGHDR, CDR2 SFDVKD. The CDR3 contains 15 residues. Trimming removed 3 bases from V and 2 bases from J, with 11 bases in between. The CDR3 sequence: CATSDKDSPTDTQYF. CDR3 coding DNA: TGTGCCACCAGTGATAAGGATAGTCCCACAGATACGCAGTATTTT.

V usage is TRBV30 and J usage is TRBJ1-2, with a weak D call TRBD1 (6 bases). From germline, CDR1 is GTSNPN and CDR2 SVGIG (reference sequence). Deletions cut 1 base from V and 3 bases from J, with 30 bases between. The CDR3 sequence is 20 residues long. The CDR3 sequence: CAWSDLGAGVTAGDYYGYTF. The CDR3 DNA is TGTGCCTGGAGTGATCTTGGGGCTGGAGTGACGGCAGGGGACTACTATGGCTACACCTTC.

This clonotype was counted between two and nine times. The chain joins TRBV6-5 to TRBJ2-7; no definite D call. Germline assignment: CDR1 MNHEY and CDR2 SVGAGI. CDR3 length: 13 amino acids. The V end lost 1 base, the J end lost 6 bases, and 10 bases lay between the germline ends. The CDR3 DNA reads TGTGCCAGCAGTTACTTTGCTTCCGGCGAGCAGTACTTC. Its translation is CASSYFASGEQYF.

The chain joins TRBV4-1 to TRBJ2-7; 10 nucleotides line up with TRBD1. The CDR3 runs to 16 residues. Looked up from germline, CDR1 is MGHRA and CDR2 is YSYEKL. After removal of 5 bases from V and 2 bases from J, the junction contained 9 bases not matched to a gene. CDR3 residues: CASSASPGTGAYEQYF. As DNA, the CDR3 is TGCGCCAGCAGCGCGAGCCCCGGGACAGGGGCCTACGAGCAGTACTTC.

This clonotype was detected a few times. V is TRBV9 and J is TRBJ1-4, with 8 bases lining up with TRBD1. This CDR3 comprises 15 residues. CDR1 and CDR2 from the germline V gene are SGDLS and YYNGEE. V lost 3 bases, J lost 8 bases, and 9 bases stayed unmatched. CDR3 amino acids: CASSDGGTGREKLFF. The DNA of the CDR3 is TGTGCCAGCAGCGATGGGGGGACAGGTCGCGAAAAACTGTTTTTT.